This record covers a single T cell receptor (beta chain). The target antigen is unknown. TCRdb fed the 5' RACE reads into MiXCR, producing one record per CDR3 protein. The sample has approximately 480,000 distinct CDR3 sequences, 18% seen once; the top ten hold about 12%. Germline V gene sequence: CDR1 MNHEY, CDR2 SVGAGI. This CDR3 region has 14 residues. The V segment lost 2 bases and the J segment 4 bases; nucleotides outside the gene matches: 1. The data are from a study of T-cell memory formation after mild COVID-19. Regarding the study as a whole: Shrinking CD4+ clones resided mostly in CM and EM, and CD8+ ones in EMRA.

V is TRBV6-5 and J is TRBJ1-1; 10 nucleotides line up with TRBD1. This clonotype was obtained from an adult woman who had mild COVID-19 (a few samples of this study predate the infection). Cell type and time point are not known. Sequencing was done on a sample of PBMCs or a T cell subset sorted from them (not recorded which). In DNA, the CDR3 is TGTGCCAGCAGTTACCGGGACAGGGGCACTGAAGCTTTCTTT. It yields the protein CASSYRDRGTEAFF.